The 19 T cell receptor beta chains presented below share a single source sample, sequenced in a study of blood T cell repertoires in COVID-19. TCRdb's table, derived via immunoSEQ multiplex PCR, lists solely in-frame clones and lacks some. The data show about 47,000 clones, roughly 84% seen once. The sequenced sample was peripheral blood. The source of these receptors is a man aged 45-65 years with acute or convalescent COVID-19.

This clone was counted a few times. V and J are TRBV6-5 and TRBJ1-3; possibly TRBD1 for D (6 bases). CDR3 length: 13 residues. CDR1 is MNHEY and CDR2 is SVGAGI in the germline V gene. V was pared by 6 bases and J by 4 bases, with 10 bases between. The CDR3 DNA sequence: TGTGCCAGCAGCCGAGGGGGAGGAAACACCATATATTTT. Translation: CASSRGGGNTIYF.

The V call is TRBV18, the J call TRBJ1-2; 8 nucleotides agree with TRBD1. J lost 2 bases, V lost 5 bases, and 10 bases had no gene match. The CDR3 length is 16 residues. Germline assignment: CDR1 KGHSH and CDR2 LQKENI. The CDR3 is CASSTPSRGPNYGYTF. The CDR3, as DNA: TGTGCCAGCTCAACGCCCAGCAGGGGGCCCAACTATGGCTACACCTTC.

This sequence joins TRBV6-1 and TRBJ1-4, with unresolved D. V lost 2 bases and J 10 bases, leaving 14 bases between the germline ends. This CDR3 is built from 14 residues. Per germline, CDR1 MNHNS and CDR2 SASEGT. CDR3 sequence: CASSEWTRVGKLFF. The CDR3 DNA reads TGTGCCAGCAGTGAATGGACGCGGGTGGGAAAACTGTTTTTT.

The chain employs TRBV6-6 and TRBJ1-1, with D unresolved. The CDR3 consists of 15 residues. In germline, CDR1 is MNHNY, CDR2 SVGAGI (reference sequence). V dropped 7 bases and J dropped 0 bases, with 15 bases sitting between them. CDR3 DNA: TGTGCCAGCACCTTAGTCGGGGTAATGAACACTGAAGCTTTCTTT. This encodes CASTLVGVMNTEAFF.

J is TRBJ1-1 and V is TRBV19; a possible D gene is TRBD1 (6 bases). V was trimmed by 9 bases and J by 1 base, leaving 15 bases between them. The CDR3 is 14 amino acids. In germline, CDR1 is LNHDA, CDR2 SQIVND (reference sequence). The CDR3 region is CASRWGRGNTEAFF. The CDR3, as DNA: TGTGCCAGCCGATGGGGCAGGGGGAACACTGAAGCTTTCTTT.

The rearrangement joins TRBV5-1 to TRBJ2-6, with D maybe TRBD2 (6 bases). The germline V and J ends were trimmed by 0 bases and 0 bases, with 13 bases remaining between them. Per the germline V gene, CDR1 is SGHRS and CDR2 is YFSETQ. The CDR3 spans 18 residues. CDR3: CASSLEWEVSSGANVLTF. DNA of the CDR3: TGCGCCAGCAGCTTGGAGTGGGAGGTTAGCTCTGGGGCCAACGTCCTGACTTTC.

The chain employs TRBV10-3 and TRBJ1-1; no reliable D call. Per the germline V gene, CDR1 is ENHRY and CDR2 is SYGVKD. Trimming took 5 bases from V and 1 from J, leaving 2 bases between them. The CDR3 extends over 11 amino acids. The chain's CDR3 is CAISQNTEAFF. As DNA, the CDR3 is TGTGCCATCAGTCAGAACACTGAAGCTTTCTTT.

V is TRBV5-1 and J is TRBJ2-5; D is possibly TRBD2 (5 bases). The CDR3 contains 15 residues. Deletions cut 1 base from V and 1 base from J, with 11 bases between. Germline CDR1 and CDR2: SGHRS and YFSETQ. The CDR3 DNA sequence: TGCGCCAGCAGCTTGTCCGCCGGGGTCCAAGAGACCCAGTACTTC. As protein: CASSLSAGVQETQYF.

This sequence joins TRBV2 and TRBJ2-2; unclear D gene. The CDR3 loop spans 13 amino acids. Trimming removed 7 bases from V and 7 bases from J, with 13 bases in between. CDR1 SNHLY and CDR2 FYNNEI come from the germline V gene. CDR3 region: CASTGDYIGELFF. In DNA form, the CDR3 reads TGTGCCAGCACCGGAGATTACATCGGGGAGCTGTTTTTT.

This clone occurred a few times. V gene TRBV27 combines with J gene TRBJ1-1; possibly TRBD1 for D (5 bases). V lost 3 bases and J lost 1, with 9 bases in between. Germline assignment: CDR1 MNHEY and CDR2 SMNVEV (reference sequence). The CDR3 is 14 amino acids. CDR3 nucleotides: TGTGCCAGCAGTTTTGTGGGGGGGAACACTGAAGCTTTCTTT. Protein: CASSFVGGNTEAFF.

The CDR3 here is CASSLQQGAGNEQFF. The CDR3 DNA sequence: TGTGCCAGCAGCTTACAACAGGGGGCTGGCAATGAGCAGTTCTTC. The V and J genes are TRBV7-2 and TRBJ2-1, with TRBD1 matching 9 bases. Germline V gene sequence: CDR1 SGHTA, CDR2 FQGNSA. This CDR3 is 15 amino acids long. J gave up 6 bases and V 2 bases, and 5 bases lay outside the gene matches.

V usage is TRBV5-1 and J usage is TRBJ2-1; 10 bases match TRBD2. Losses at the gene ends were 4 bases for V and 4 bases for J; bases not matched to a gene: 5. There are 15 residues in the CDR3. CDR1 SGHRS and CDR2 YFSETQ come from the germline V gene. CDR3 DNA sequence: TGCGCCAGCAGCATACTAGCGGGGCATTACAATGAGCAGTTCTTC. It specifies CASSILAGHYNEQFF.

The rearrangement links TRBV7-2 to TRBJ2-1; D possibly corresponds to TRBD2 (6 bases). The CDR3 totals 14 residues. Trimming left V 2 bases short and J 7 bases short, with 12 bases between. Germline CDR1 SGHTA, CDR2 FQGNSA. The CDR3 loop is CASSLTGLPNEQFF. The CDR3 DNA sequence: TGTGCCAGCAGCTTAACTGGACTACCGAATGAGCAGTTCTTC.

V is TRBV27 and J is TRBJ2-3; D may be TRBD2 (6 bases). V gave up 7 bases and J gave up 8 bases, with 16 bases separating them. Germline CDR1 MNHEY, CDR2 SMNVEV (reference sequence). The CDR3 runs to 13 residues. CDR3 loop: CASTSADGGTQYF. For the CDR3, the DNA is TGTGCCAGCACCTCAGCGGACGGGGGTACGCAGTATTTT.

This clone was observed a few times. The chain joins TRBV2 to TRBJ2-3; 9 positions match TRBD2. The germline V gene has CDR1 SNHLY and CDR2 FYNNEI. V lost 10 bases and J lost 5; bases outside the gene matches: 7. The CDR3 runs to 13 residues. The CDR3 sequence is CAKGLALGDTQYF. CDR3 DNA sequence: TGTGCCAAGGGACTAGCTCTAGGAGATACGCAGTATTTT.

The chain is built from TRBV12-5 and TRBJ2-3; 10 bases line up with TRBD1. This CDR3 is built from 15 residues. The V gene's germline CDR1 is LGHNT and CDR2 FRNRAP. V was pared by 7 bases and J by 3 bases, with 7 bases of the junction left unmatched. CDR3 sequence: CASEGQGTGTDTQYF. CDR3 in DNA: TGTGCTAGTGAGGGACAGGGGACGGGGACAGATACGCAGTATTTT.

The chain joins TRBV29-1 to TRBJ1-6; possibly TRBD1 for D (6 bases). There are 14 residues in the CDR3. V was clipped by 7 bases and J by 8 bases, with 18 bases between them. CDR1 is SQVTM and CDR2 is ANQGSEA in the germline V gene. The CDR3 reads CSAPQDSSYSPLHF. CDR3 sequence (DNA): TGCAGCGCCCCACAGGACAGTTCCTATTCACCCCTCCACTTT.

The chain joins TRBV12-3 or TRBV12-4 to TRBJ1-4, with D unresolved. The V and J ends lost 4 bases and 7 bases respectively, with 4 bases between them. The length of the CDR3 is 11 residues. The CDR3 bases are TGTGCCAGCAGTTCAGGTGAAAAACTGTTTTTT. The encoded protein is CASSSGEKLFF.

The rearrangement joins TRBV4-2 to TRBJ2-7; 12 nucleotides line up with TRBD2. Germline V gene sequence: CDR1 LGHNA, CDR2 YNFKEQ. The V segment lost 3 bases and the J segment 4 bases; nucleotides outside the gene matches: 4. The CDR3 runs 15 residues. Here the CDR3 reads CASSQELAGGYEQYF. CDR3 bases: TGTGCCAGCAGCCAGGAACTAGCGGGAGGTTACGAGCAGTACTTC.